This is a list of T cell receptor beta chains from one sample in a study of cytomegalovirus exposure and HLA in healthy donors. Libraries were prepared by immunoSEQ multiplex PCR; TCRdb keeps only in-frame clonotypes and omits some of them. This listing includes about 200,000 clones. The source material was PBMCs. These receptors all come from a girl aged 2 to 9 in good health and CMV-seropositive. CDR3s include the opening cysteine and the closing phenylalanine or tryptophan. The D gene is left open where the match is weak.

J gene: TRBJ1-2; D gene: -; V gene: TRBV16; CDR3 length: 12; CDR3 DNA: TGTGCCAGCAGCGACAGTAACTATGGCTACACCTTC; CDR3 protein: CASSDSNYGYTF
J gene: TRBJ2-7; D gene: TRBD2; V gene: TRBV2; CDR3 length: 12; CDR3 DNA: TGTGCCAGCAGGCGGGAGCGCCACGAGCAGTACTTC; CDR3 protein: CASRRERHEQYF
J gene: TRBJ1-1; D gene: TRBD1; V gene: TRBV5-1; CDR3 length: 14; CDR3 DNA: TGCGCCAGCAGCTTGGCCGACAGGGGCACTGAAGCTTTCTTT; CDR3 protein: CASSLADRGTEAFF
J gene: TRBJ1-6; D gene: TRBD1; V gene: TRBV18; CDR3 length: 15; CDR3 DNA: TGTGCCAGCTCACCAGGGGCAGGGGGTTATTCACCCCTCCACTTT; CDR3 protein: CASSPGAGGYSPLHF
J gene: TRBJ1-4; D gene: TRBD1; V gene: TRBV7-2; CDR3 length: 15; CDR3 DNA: TGTGCCAGCAGCTCTAGGACAGGGGTCGGTGAAAAACTGTTTTTT; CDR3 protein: CASSSRTGVGEKLFF
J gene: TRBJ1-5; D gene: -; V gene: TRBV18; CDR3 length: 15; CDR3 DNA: TGTGCCAGCTCACCCCTCGGGGTGAGCAATCAGCCCCAGCATTTT; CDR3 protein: CASSPLGVSNQPQHF
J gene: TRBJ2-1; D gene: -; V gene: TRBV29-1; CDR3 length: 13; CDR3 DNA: TGCAGCGTTGAATCCCTTCTTAGCAATGAGCAGTTCTTC; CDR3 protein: CSVESLLSNEQFF
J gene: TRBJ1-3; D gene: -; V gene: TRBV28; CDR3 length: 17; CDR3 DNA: TGTGCCAGCAGTTTGGGGGGGCCAGTATTTTTTGGAAACACCATATATTTT; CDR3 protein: CASSLGGPVFFGNTIYF
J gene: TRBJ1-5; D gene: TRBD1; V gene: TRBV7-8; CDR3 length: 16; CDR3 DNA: TGTGCCAGCAGCTTAGCGGGTCGGGACAGGACTCAGCCCCAGCATTTT; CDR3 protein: CASSLAGRDRTQPQHF
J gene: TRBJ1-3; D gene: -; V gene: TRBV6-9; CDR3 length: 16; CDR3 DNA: TGTGCCAGCAGTTATTCTCAGCTAGACCCTGGAAACACCATATATTTT; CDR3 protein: CASSYSQLDPGNTIYF
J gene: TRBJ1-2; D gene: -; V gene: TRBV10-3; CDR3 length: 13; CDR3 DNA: TGTGCCATCAGTGGTGTCAGGGGCCGCGGCTACACCTTC; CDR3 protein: CAISGVRGRGYTF